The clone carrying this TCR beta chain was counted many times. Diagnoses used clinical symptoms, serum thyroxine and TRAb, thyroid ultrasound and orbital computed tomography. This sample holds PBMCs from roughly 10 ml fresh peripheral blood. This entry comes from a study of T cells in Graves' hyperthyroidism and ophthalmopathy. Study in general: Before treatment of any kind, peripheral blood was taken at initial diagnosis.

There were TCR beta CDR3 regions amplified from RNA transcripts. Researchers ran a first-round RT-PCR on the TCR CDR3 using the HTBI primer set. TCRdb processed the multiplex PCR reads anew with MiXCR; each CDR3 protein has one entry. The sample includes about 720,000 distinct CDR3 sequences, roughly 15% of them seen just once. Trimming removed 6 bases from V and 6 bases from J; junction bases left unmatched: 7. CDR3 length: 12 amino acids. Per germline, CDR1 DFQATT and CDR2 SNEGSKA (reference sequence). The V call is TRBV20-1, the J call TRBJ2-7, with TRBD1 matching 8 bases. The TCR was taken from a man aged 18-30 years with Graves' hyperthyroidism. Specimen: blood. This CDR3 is CSAWTGRSEQYF. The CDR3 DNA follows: TGCAGTGCCTGGACAGGGAGAAGCGAGCAGTACTTC.